The next 4 T cell receptor beta chains were all read from a single sample in a study of blood T cells in healthy people across ages. Alongside a J-beta primer mix, a sample-barcoded 5' primer served in a second PCR lasting roughly 7 to 11 cycles. TCRdb called the 5' RACE reads again in MiXCR, with one record for every CDR3 protein. The sample gives some 800,000 distinct CDR3 sequences, approximately 48% of which show up once; about 21% is in the top ten. Sequencing was carried out using blood. The receptors stem from a man aged 60-69 years in good health.

The chain has TRBV14 and TRBJ2-5; 8 bases are a match to TRBD1. The V and J ends lost 1 base and 2 bases, in that order; junction bases with no gene match: 6. The CDR3 runs 16 residues. CDR1 is SGHDN, CDR2 FVKESK, per germline. The CDR3 DNA reads as TGTGCCAGCAGCCAAGTTGGGACAGGAACACAAGAGACCCAGTACTTC. Its protein is CASSQVGTGTQETQYF.

The V call is TRBV7-2, the J call TRBJ2-5, with 9 bases identical to TRBD2. CDR1 and CDR2 (germline): SGHTA, FQGNSA. This CDR3 has 14 amino acids. V dropped 1 base and J dropped 11; count of bases not matched to a gene: 8. The CDR3: CASSLVAGVREQYF. The CDR3 DNA sequence: TGTGCCAGCAGCTTAGTAGCGGGGGTGAGGGAGCAGTACTTC.

The J gene is TRBJ2-7, the V gene TRBV20-1; 9 bases align to TRBD2. Germline CDR1 and CDR2: DFQATT and SNEGSKA (reference sequence). The trim removed 4 bases at V and 2 bases at J, leaving 6 bases unmatched. This CDR3 has 14 amino acids. For the CDR3, the DNA is TGCAGTGCTAAGAGAGCGGGGGGTCCCTACGAGCAGTACTTC. It specifies CSAKRAGGPYEQYF.

This clonotype was counted only a few times. The chain couples TRBV18 to TRBJ2-7; the D call may be TRBD1 or TRBD2 (5 bases each). The germline CDR1 and CDR2 sequences are KGHSH and LQKENI. The CDR3 has 16 amino acids. V lost 4 bases, J lost 0 bases, and 16 bases lay in between. In DNA form, the CDR3 reads TGTGCCAGCTCACGATCCGGGGCCTCAAGCTCCTACGAGCAGTACTTC. Residues: CASSRSGASSSYEQYF.